Ten or more counts support the clone carrying this TCR beta chain. The antigen remains undetermined. This record belongs to a study of metastatic and nonmetastatic thyroid tumors. Study overall: The study looked at repertoires side by side in blood and in tumor or nodule tissue from malignant and benign thyroid patients.

Study-wide points: In blood and tumor, TCR beta diversity was reportedly significantly higher in malignant thyroid tumors than in benign nodules.

Source study methods: In papillary thyroid cancer, a distant-metastasis classifier was built using CDR3 differences across clinicopathological groups. TCRdb used MiXCR to call clones anew from the PCR reads. In this record, the V and J calls reflect TCRdb's handling and not the investigators' own analysis. The sample has tens of thousands of clones, about 20% seen once. Trimming took 6 bases from V and 7 from J, leaving 18 bases between them. The CDR3 extends over 14 amino acids. Germline V gene data show CDR1 as MDHEN and CDR2 as SYDVKM. Thyroid surgery took place with no prior treatment in any patient.

The clonotype was recovered from a female donor with papillary thyroid cancer or a benign thyroid nodule (not recorded which). Some clones in this sample may be carry-over from other donors' samples. The chain couples TRBV28 to TRBJ1-2; D unresolved. Sample: blood. For the CDR3, the DNA is TGTGCCAGCAGACCGTCCCGAGACACAAGTGGCTACACCTTC. Its translation is CASRPSRDTSGYTF.